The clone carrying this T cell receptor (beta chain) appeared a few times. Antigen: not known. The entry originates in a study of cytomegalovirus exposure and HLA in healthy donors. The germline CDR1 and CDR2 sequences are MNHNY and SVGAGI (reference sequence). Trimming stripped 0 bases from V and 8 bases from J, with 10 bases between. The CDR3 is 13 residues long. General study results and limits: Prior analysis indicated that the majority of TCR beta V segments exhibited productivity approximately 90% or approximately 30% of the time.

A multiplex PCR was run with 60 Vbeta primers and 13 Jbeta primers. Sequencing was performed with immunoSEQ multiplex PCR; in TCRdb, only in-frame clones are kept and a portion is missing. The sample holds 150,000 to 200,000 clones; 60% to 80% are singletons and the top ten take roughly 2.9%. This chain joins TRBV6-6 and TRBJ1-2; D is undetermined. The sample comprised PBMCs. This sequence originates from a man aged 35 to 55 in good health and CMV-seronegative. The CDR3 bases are TGTGCCAGCAGTTACTCGAGAGGGTCGGGCTACACCTTC. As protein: CASSYSRGSGYTF.